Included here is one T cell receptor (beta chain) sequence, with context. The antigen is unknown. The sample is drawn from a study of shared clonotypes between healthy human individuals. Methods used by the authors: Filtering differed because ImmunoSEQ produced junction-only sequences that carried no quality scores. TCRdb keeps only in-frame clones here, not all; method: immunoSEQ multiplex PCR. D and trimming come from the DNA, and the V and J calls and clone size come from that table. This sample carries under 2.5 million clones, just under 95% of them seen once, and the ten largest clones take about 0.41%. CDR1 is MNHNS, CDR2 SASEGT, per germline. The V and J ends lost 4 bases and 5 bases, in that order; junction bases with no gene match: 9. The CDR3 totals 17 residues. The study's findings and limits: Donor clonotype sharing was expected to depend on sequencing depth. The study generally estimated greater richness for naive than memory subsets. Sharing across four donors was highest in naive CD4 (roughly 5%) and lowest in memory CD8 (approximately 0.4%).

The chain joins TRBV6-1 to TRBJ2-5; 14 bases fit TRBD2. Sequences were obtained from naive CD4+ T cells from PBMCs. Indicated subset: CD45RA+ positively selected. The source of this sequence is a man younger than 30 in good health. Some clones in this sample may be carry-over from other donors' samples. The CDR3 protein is CASSARLAGGPGETQYF. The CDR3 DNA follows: TGTGCCAGCAGTGCCCGACTAGCGGGAGGGCCTGGGGAGACCCAGTACTTC.